The 7 T cell receptor beta chains below were found in one sample sequenced in a study of vaccination effects on CD4 cells after COVID-19. Under the ViraFEST assay, PBMC were stimulated with viral peptide pools so that antigen-specific CD4+ T cells expanded. Sequencing was performed afterwards. CD4+ T cells were isolated after roughly nine days of culture. A positive SARS-CoV-2 PCR test fell between March and December 2020. Either the mRNA-1273 or the BNT162b2 vaccine was given to participants as two doses. Measured with immunoSEQ multiplex PCR; TCRdb has only the in-frame clones, and not every one. Of under 15,000 clones listed, roughly 80% are singletons. No antigens are known for them. This sample comprised CD4+ T cells from PBMCs cultured with SARS-CoV-2 spike peptides, obtained after COVID-19 vaccination. The receptors were sampled from a human donor who had a prior SARS-CoV-2 infection.

This clone came up a few times. The chain carries TRBV11-2 and TRBJ2-2, with 7 bases aligning to TRBD1. V was clipped by 6 bases and J by 3 bases; unmatched bases: 4. The CDR3 totals 14 residues. CDR1 and CDR2 (germline): SGHAT, FQNNGV. This CDR3 is CASSPDRDTGELFF. The CDR3 DNA reads as TGTGCCAGCAGTCCCGACAGGGACACCGGGGAGCTGTTTTTT.

The genes are TRBV7-9 and TRBJ1-4, with 8 bases lining up with TRBD1. Losses at the gene ends were 5 bases for V and 6 bases for J; bases not matched to a gene: 8. The CDR3 length is 15 residues. CDR1 is SEHNR and CDR2 is FQNEAQ in the germline V gene (reference sequence). The CDR3, as DNA: TGTGCCAGCAGCCCTACAGGGGGTTTATATGAAAAACTGTTTTTT. It yields the protein CASSPTGGLYEKLFF.

The chain has TRBV6-5 and TRBJ2-5; 14 nucleotides agree with TRBD2. The CDR3 length is 15 residues. Germline V lookup: CDR1 MNHEY, CDR2 SVGAGI. Trimming removed 5 bases from V and 4 bases from J; junction bases left unmatched: 3. The CDR3 reads CASSRGLAGVETQYF. For the CDR3, the DNA is TGTGCCAGCAGTAGGGGACTAGCGGGAGTAGAGACCCAGTACTTC.

The chain has TRBV6-5 and TRBJ2-7; no definite D call. V was pared by 4 bases and J by 6 bases, with 16 bases between. Germline values: CDR1 MNHEY, CDR2 SVGAGI. The CDR3 has 14 residues. The CDR3, as DNA: TGTGCCAGCAGTTCATCGGCCGCGATGCGCGAGCAGTACTTC. It codes for CASSSSAAMREQYF.

Only a few counts were recorded for this clone. The chain couples TRBV2 to TRBJ1-5; D ambiguous. Trimming stripped 5 bases from V and 4 bases from J, with 9 bases between. Germline V CDR1 and CDR2: SNHLY, FYNNEI. This CDR3 spans 13 amino acids. CDR3: CASSNWANQPQHF. CDR3 nucleotides: TGTGCCAGCAGTAATTGGGCAAATCAGCCCCAGCATTTT.

In this sample, this clone turned up once. The chain recombines TRBV9 with TRBJ1-4; D call uncertain. CDR1 is SGDLS, CDR2 YYNGEE, per germline. The CDR3 is 13 residues long. The V gene lost 8 bases and the J gene lost 2 bases, with 10 bases spanning the gap. As DNA, the CDR3 is TGTGCCAGTTCACGCGATACTAATGAAAAACTGTTTTTT. It is translated as CASSRDTNEKLFF.

The gene calls are TRBV18 and TRBJ2-3; no reliable D call. This CDR3 is 15 amino acids long. V lost 0 bases and J 5 bases, leaving 12 bases between the germline ends. The V gene's germline CDR1 is KGHSH and CDR2 LQKENI. CDR3 in amino acids: CASSPPGLGLDTQYF. The CDR3 nucleotides are TGTGCCAGCTCACCACCAGGGTTAGGCCTAGATACGCAGTATTTT.